The sequence of this TCR beta chain was determined in a study of cytomegalovirus exposure and HLA in healthy donors. Turning to the study itself: HLA-typed donors were the source of roughly 80 million unique TCRs held in an early data release. Study-level results: There were several of the most significant clusters that appeared linked to common viral pathogens in a later analysis. Per published accounts, TCR beta sequences correctly predicted the HLA-A and HLA-B alleles of most subjects. Segments of the TCR beta V type were, in most cases, productive about 87% or about 30% of the time in an earlier analysis.

PCR employed 60 Vbeta and 13 Jbeta primers. Sequencing used immunoSEQ multiplex PCR; TCRdb keeps in-frame clones, though not all of them. The sample contains roughly 97,000 clones, approximately 80% of which appear only once. Details on this clone: What it binds is unknown.

Input material: PBMCs. The TCR was taken from a woman under 30 in good health and CMV-seropositive.

The CDR3 sequence is CASSPSFGNTIYF. The DNA of the CDR3 is TGTGCCAGCAGCCCTAGCTTCGGAAACACCATATATTTT. The V and J genes are TRBV7-2 and TRBJ1-3; D gene unclear. There are 13 residues in the CDR3. The V end lost 5 bases, the J end lost 4 bases, and 9 bases lay between the germline ends. In germline, CDR1 is SGHTA, CDR2 FQGNSA.